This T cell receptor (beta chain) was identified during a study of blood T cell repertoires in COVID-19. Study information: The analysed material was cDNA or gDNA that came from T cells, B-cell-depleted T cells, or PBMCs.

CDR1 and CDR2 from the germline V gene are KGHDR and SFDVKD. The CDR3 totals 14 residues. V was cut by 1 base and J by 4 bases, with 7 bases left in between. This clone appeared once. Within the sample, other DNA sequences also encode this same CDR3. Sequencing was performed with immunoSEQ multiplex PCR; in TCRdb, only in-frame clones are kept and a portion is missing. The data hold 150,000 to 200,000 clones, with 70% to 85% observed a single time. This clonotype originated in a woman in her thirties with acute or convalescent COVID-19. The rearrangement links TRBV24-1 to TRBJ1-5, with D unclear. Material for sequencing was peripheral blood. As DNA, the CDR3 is TGTGCCACCAGTGATTTATCAGGAAATCAGCCCCAGCATTTT. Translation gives CATSDLSGNQPQHF.